The T cell receptor (beta chain) described here comes from a study of Ad26.COV2.S vaccination and SARS-CoV-2 variants. The table came from immunoSEQ multiplex PCR; TCRdb's copy has only in-frame clones and leaves some out. The table has hundreds of thousands of clones, 89% seen once; the top ten hold over 1.3%. Treatment given: roughly 20 received Ad26.COV2.S at low or high dose, single or two shots; 5 received placebo; per-sample allocation not given. Day 63 after the first vaccine or placebo injection was the time point for sampling. Specimen: peripheral blood, collected in a trial of Ad26.COV2.S vaccine versus placebo. This TCR was recovered from a person between 18 and 65 years old who received the Ad26.COV2.S COVID-19 vaccine or a placebo.

DNA for the CDR3: TGTGCCAGCAGCCCACGGGCCCAGGAGGGCGGCTACACCTTC. Its protein is CASSPRAQEGGYTF. The chain joins TRBV9 to TRBJ1-2; D gene ambiguous. The CDR3 length is 14 residues. Trimming took off 4 bases at V and 8 bases at J, with 18 bases between the two ends. Germline V gives CDR1 SGDLS, CDR2 YYNGEE.